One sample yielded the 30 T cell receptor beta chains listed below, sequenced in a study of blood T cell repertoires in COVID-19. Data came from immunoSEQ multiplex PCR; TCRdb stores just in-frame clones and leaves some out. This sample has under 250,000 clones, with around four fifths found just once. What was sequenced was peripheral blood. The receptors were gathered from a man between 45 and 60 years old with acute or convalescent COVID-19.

CDR3 sequence: CASSTGTSVYNEQFF. The CDR3 nucleotides are TGTGCCAGTAGTACCGGGACTAGCGTCTACAATGAGCAGTTCTTC. This chain joins TRBV19 and TRBJ2-1; 10 bases are shared with TRBD2. V gave up 4 bases and J gave up 3 bases; unmatched junction bases: 3. CDR1 is LNHDA, CDR2 SQIVND, per germline (reference sequence). The CDR3 is 15 amino acids.

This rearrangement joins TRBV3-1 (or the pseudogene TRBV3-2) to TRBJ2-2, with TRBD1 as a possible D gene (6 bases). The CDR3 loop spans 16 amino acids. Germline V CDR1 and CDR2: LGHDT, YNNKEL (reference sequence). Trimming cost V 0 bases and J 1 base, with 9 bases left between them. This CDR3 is CASSQETGWNTGELFF. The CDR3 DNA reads TGTGCCAGCAGCCAAGAGACAGGCTGGAACACCGGGGAGCTGTTTTTT.

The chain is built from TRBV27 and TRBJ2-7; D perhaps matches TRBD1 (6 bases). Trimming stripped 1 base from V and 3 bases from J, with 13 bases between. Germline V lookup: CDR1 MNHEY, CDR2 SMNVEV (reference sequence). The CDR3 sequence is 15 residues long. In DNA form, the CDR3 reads TGTGCCAGCAGTTTATTTTTGGGACACTTCTACGAGCAGTACTTC. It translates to CASSLFLGHFYEQYF.

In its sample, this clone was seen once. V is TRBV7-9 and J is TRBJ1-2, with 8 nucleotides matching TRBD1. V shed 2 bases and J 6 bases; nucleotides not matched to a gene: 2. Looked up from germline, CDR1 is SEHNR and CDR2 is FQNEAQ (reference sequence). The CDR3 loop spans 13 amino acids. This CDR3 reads CASSLRTGNGYTF. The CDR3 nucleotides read TGTGCCAGCAGCTTACGGACAGGGAATGGCTACACCTTC.

The CDR3 here is CASSGGMGQGKNEQFF. The CDR3 coding sequence is TGTGCCAGCAGTGGGGGTATGGGACAGGGTAAGAATGAGCAGTTCTTC. The chain links TRBV27 to TRBJ2-1; 9 bases match TRBD1. Trimming removed 5 bases from V and 7 bases from J; junction bases left unmatched: 12. CDR3 length: 16 residues. CDR1 and CDR2 (germline): MNHEY, SMNVEV (reference sequence).

In nucleotides, the CDR3 is TGTGCCTGGGGAACGACTAGCGGGCGCTCGGACCACAATGAGCAGTTCTTC. Encoded protein: CAWGTTSGRSDHNEQFF. The V call is TRBV30, the J call TRBJ2-1; 10 nucleotides match TRBD2. The V gene end was trimmed by 5 bases and the J gene end by 5 bases; junction bases not matched to a gene: 15. CDR1 is GTSNPN and CDR2 is SVGIG in the germline V gene (reference sequence). CDR3 size: 17 residues.

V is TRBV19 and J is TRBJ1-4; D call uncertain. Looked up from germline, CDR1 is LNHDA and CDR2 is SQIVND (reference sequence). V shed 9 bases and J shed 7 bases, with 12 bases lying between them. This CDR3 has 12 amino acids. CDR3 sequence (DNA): TGTGCCAGCTCGAGGCAGATTGAAAAACTGTTTTTT. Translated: CASSRQIEKLFF. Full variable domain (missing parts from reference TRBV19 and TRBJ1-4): DGGITQSPKYLFRKEGQNVTLSCEQNLNHDAMYWYRQDPGQGLRLIYYSQIVNDFQKGDIAEGYSVSREKKESFPLTVTSAQKNPTAFYLCASSRQIEKLFFGSGTQLSVL.

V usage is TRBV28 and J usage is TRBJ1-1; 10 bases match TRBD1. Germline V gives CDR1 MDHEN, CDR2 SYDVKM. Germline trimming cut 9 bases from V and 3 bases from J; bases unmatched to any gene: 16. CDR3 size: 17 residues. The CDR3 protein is CASKTSGTGAPHTEAFF. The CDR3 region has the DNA TGTGCCAGTAAAACTTCCGGGACAGGGGCCCCGCACACTGAAGCTTTCTTT.

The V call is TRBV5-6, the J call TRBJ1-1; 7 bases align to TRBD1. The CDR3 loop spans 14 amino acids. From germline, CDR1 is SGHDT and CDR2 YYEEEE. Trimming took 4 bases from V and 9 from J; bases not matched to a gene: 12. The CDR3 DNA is TGTGCCAGCAGCCCCTGGACAGGAAGTTTGCAAGCTTTCTTT. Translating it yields CASSPWTGSLQAFF.

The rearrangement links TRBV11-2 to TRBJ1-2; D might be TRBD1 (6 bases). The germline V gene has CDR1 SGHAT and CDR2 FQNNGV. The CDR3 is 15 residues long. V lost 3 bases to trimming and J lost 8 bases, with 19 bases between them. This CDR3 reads CASSLLRAGAKGYTF. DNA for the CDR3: TGTGCCAGCAGCTTGCTTAGAGCAGGGGCGAAGGGCTACACCTTC.

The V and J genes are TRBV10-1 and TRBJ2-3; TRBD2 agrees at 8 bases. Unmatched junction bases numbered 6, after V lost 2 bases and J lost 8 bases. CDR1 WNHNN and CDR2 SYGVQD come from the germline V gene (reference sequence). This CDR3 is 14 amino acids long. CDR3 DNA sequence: TGCGCCAGCAGTGAGGAGGTAGCGGGGACTACGCAGTATTTT. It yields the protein CASSEEVAGTTQYF.

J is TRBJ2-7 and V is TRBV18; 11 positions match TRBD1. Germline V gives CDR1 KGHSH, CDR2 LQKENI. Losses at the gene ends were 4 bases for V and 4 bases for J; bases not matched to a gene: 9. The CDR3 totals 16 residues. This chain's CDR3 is CASSQEYGQGAYEQYF. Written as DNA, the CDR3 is TGTGCCAGCTCACAGGAGTATGGACAGGGGGCTTACGAGCAGTACTTC.

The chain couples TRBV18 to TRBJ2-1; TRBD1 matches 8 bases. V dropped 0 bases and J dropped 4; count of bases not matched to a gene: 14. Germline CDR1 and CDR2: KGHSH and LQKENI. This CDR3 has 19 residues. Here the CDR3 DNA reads TGTGCCAGCTCACCACCGCAGGGGGCAGGTGTAGGCGGGTACAATGAGCAGTTCTTC. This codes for CASSPPQGAGVGGYNEQFF.

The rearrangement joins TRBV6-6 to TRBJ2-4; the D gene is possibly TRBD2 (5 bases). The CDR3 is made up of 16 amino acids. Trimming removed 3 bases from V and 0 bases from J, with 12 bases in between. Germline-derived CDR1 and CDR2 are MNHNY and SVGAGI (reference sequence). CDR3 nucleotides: TGTGCCAGCAGTTATCCGGAGGCCCTAGCCAAAAACATTCAGTACTTC. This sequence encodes CASSYPEALAKNIQYF.

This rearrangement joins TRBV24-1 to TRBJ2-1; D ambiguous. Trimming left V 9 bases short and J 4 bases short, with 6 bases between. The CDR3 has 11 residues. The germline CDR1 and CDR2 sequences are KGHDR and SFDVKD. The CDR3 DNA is TGTGCCACCGACAATTACAATGAGCAGTTCTTC. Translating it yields CATDNYNEQFF.

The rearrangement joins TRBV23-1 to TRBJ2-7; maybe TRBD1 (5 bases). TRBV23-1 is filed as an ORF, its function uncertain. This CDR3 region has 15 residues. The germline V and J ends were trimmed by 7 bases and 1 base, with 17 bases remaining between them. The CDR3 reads CASTRQPMGSYEQYF. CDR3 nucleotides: TGCGCCAGCACCAGACAGCCGATGGGGTCCTACGAGCAGTACTTC.

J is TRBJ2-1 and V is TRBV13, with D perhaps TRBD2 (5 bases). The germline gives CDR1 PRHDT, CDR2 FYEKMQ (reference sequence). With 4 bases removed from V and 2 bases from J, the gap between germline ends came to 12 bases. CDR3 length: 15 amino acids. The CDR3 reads CASSSGVSAYNEQFF. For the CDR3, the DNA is TGTGCCAGCAGCTCAGGAGTTAGCGCCTACAATGAGCAGTTCTTC.

The CDR3 sequence: CASSKALGTPPTRNSPLHF. As DNA, the CDR3 is TGTGCCAGCAGCAAAGCGCTGGGGACACCTCCTACGAGGAATTCACCCCTCCACTTT. V usage is TRBV21-1 and J usage is TRBJ1-6; the DNA was not compared with TRBD1, the D call given in the table. TRBV21-1 counts as a pseudogene. The CDR3 extends over 19 amino acids.

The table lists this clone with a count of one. CDR3 sequence (DNA): TGTGCCTGGAGTGCTGGGGGCGGTTATTCACCCCTCCACTTT. Its translation is CAWSAGGGYSPLHF. The gene calls are TRBV30 and TRBJ1-6, with TRBD1 as a possible D gene (6 bases). The CDR3 contains 14 residues. Trimming took off 1 base at V and 8 bases at J, with 12 bases between the two ends. Germline V gene data show CDR1 as GTSNPN and CDR2 as SVGIG (reference sequence).

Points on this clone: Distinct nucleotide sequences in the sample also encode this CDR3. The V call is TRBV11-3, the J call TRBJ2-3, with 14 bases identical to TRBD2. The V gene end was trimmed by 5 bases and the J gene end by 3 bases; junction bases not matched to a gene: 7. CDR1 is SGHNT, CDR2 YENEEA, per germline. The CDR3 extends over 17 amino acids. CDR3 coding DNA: TGTGCCAGCAGCGGAAGGACTAGCGGGGGGCCTACAGATACGCAGTATTTT. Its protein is CASSGRTSGGPTDTQYF.

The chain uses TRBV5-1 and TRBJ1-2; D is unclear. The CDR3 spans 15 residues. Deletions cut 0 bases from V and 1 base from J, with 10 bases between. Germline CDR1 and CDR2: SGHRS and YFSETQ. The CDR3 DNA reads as TGCGCCAGCAGCTTGGTAGACACCGTTAACTATGGCTACACCTTC. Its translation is CASSLVDTVNYGYTF.

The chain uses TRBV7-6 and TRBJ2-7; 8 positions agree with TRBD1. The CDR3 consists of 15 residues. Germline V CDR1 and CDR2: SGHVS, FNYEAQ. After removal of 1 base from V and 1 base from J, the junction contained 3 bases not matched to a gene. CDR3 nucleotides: TGTGCCAGCAGCTTAGGAGGGACAGGATCCTACGAGCAGTACTTC. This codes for CASSLGGTGSYEQYF.

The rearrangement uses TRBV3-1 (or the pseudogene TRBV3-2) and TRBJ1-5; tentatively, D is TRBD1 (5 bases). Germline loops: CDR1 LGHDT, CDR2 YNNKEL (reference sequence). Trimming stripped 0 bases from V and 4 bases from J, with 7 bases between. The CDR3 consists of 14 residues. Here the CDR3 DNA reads TGTGCCAGCAGCCAAGAACAGGTTAATCAGCCCCAGCATTTT. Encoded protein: CASSQEQVNQPQHF.

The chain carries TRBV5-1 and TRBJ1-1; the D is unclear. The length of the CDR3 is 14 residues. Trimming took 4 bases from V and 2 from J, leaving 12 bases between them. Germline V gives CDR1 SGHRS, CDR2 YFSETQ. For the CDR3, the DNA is TGCGCCAGCAGCCCACGCACAGTAAACACTGAAGCTTTCTTT. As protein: CASSPRTVNTEAFF.

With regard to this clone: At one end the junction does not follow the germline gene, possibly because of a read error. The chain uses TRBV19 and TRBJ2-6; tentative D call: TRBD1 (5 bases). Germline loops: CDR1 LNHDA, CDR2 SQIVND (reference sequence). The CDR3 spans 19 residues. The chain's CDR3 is CASSPRNQQGLSWANVLTF. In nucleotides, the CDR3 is TGTGCCAGTAGTCCCCGTAACCAGCAGGGCCTCTCTTGGGCCAACGTCCTGACTTTC.

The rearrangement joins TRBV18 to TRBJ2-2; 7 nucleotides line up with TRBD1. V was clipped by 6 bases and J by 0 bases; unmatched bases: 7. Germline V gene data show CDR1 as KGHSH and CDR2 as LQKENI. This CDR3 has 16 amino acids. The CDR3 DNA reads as TGTGCCAGCTCCCAACAGGGGCTCTCGAACACCGGGGAGCTGTTTTTT. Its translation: CASSQQGLSNTGELFF.

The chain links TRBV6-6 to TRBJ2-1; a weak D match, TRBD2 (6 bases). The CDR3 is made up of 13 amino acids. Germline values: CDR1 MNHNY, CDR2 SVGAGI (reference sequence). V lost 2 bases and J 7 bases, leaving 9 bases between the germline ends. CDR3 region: CASSYLGGNEQFF. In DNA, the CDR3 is TGTGCCAGCAGTTACCTGGGGGGAAATGAGCAGTTCTTC.

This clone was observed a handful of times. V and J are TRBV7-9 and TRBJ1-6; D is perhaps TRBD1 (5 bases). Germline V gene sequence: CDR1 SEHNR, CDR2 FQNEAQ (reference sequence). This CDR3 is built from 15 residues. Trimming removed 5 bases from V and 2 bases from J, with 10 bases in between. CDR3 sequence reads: CASSTETAYNSPLHF. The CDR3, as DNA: TGTGCCAGCAGCACCGAGACAGCCTATAATTCACCCCTCCACTTT.

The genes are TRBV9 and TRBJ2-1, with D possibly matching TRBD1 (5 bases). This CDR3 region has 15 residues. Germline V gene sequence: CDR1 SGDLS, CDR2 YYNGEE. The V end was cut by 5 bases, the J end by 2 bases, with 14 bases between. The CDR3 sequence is CASSFDSLPYNEQFF. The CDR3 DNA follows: TGTGCCAGCAGTTTTGACAGCTTGCCCTACAATGAGCAGTTCTTC.

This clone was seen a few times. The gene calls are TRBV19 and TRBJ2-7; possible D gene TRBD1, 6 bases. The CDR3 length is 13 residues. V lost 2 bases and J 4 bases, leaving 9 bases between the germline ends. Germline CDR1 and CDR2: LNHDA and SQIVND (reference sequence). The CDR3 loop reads CASSIFRGYEQYF. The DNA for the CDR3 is TGTGCCAGTAGTATATTCAGGGGTTACGAGCAGTACTTC.